What follows are 24 T cell receptor beta chains derived from one specimen sequenced in a study of human T cells and chemical hapten exposure. Treatment in this sample: therapeutic diphenylcyclopropenone sensitization with weekly scalp DPC. Individual cDNA molecules received unique molecular identifiers in the library. From the reads, TCRdb called clonotypes with MiXCR, one entry per CDR3 protein. In the table there are approximately 3,800 distinct CDR3 sequences, 45% to 55% of which are singletons. The sequences come from whole blood, collected before DPC sensitization or 2, 6, or about 24 weeks after (not recorded which). The receptors here all came from an adult with alopecia areata. Some clones in this sample may be carry-over from other donors' samples. This table probably holds off-target reads from a library built for another chain.

The gene calls are TRBV11-2 and TRBJ2-3, with D tentatively TRBD2 (6 bases). Germline V gene sequence: CDR1 SGHAT, CDR2 FQNNGV. The CDR3 runs to 18 residues. Trimming left V 5 bases short and J 3 bases short, with 24 bases between. CDR3 nucleotide sequence: TGTGCCAGCAGCCCCACGATCCTACGGGGGAGTGAGACAGATACGCAGTATTTT. Encoded protein: CASSPTILRGSETDTQYF.

V and J are TRBV18 and TRBJ1-2, with 12 positions matching TRBD1. This CDR3 is 15 amino acids long. From germline, CDR1 is KGHSH and CDR2 LQKENI. Unmatched junction bases numbered 5, after V lost 6 bases and J lost 3 bases. The CDR3 region is CASSPGTGGDYGYTF. The CDR3 region has the DNA TGTGCCAGCTCCCCCGGGACAGGGGGCGACTATGGCTACACCTTC.

This chain connects TRBV18 to TRBJ1-5; 8 nucleotides align to TRBD1. From germline, CDR1 is KGHSH and CDR2 LQKENI. The V and J ends lost 3 bases and 6 bases, in that order; junction bases with no gene match: 7. The CDR3 runs to 15 residues. This CDR3 reads CASSPNAGGIQPQHF. Here the CDR3 DNA reads TGTGCCAGCTCACCCAATGCAGGGGGCATTCAGCCCCAGCATTTT.

J is TRBJ2-3 and V is TRBV9; TRBD2 agrees at 12 bases. This CDR3 has 18 amino acids. The ends lost 2 bases at V and 0 bases at J; junction bases unmatched: 7. Looked up from germline, CDR1 is SGDLS and CDR2 is YYNGEE. The CDR3 loop is CASSVGTSGGRSTDTQYF. CDR3 in DNA: TGTGCCAGCAGCGTCGGCACTAGCGGGGGGAGAAGCACAGATACGCAGTATTTT.

The rearrangement uses TRBV5-1 and TRBJ2-1, with D perhaps assigned TRBD1 or TRBD2 (6 bases each). The V end lost 0 bases, the J end lost 6 bases, and 7 bases lay between the germline ends. Germline CDR1 SGHRS, CDR2 YFSETQ. The CDR3 covers 13 residues. CDR3 coding DNA: TGCGCCAGCAGCTTGGAGGGGGGCAATGAGCAGTTCTTC. Encoded protein: CASSLEGGNEQFF.

The V call is TRBV9, the J call TRBJ2-7, with TRBD2 matching over 7 bases. The CDR3 contains 15 residues. Germline CDR1 is SGDLS and CDR2 is YYNGEE. Trimming took 3 bases from V and 1 from J; bases not matched to a gene: 7. The CDR3 is CASSASGAPSYEQYF. The DNA of the CDR3 is TGTGCCAGCAGCGCGAGCGGGGCGCCTTCCTACGAGCAGTACTTC. Looking up the rest from reference TRBV9 and TRBJ2-7 gives the full variable domain: DSGVTQTPKHLITATGQRVTLRCSPRSGDLSVYWYQQSLDQGLQFLIQYYNGEERAKGNILERFSAQQFPDLHSELNLSSLELGDSALYFCASSASGAPSYEQYFGPGTRLTVT.

The V and J genes are TRBV4-2 and TRBJ2-6; 7 bases are shared with TRBD1. The V and J ends lost 5 bases and 0 bases, in that order; junction bases with no gene match: 7. There are 17 residues in the CDR3. Per the germline V gene, CDR1 is LGHNA and CDR2 is YNFKEQ. The CDR3 sequence: CASSAGTASSGANVLTF. As DNA, the CDR3 is TGTGCCAGCAGCGCCGGGACAGCGAGCTCTGGGGCCAACGTCCTGACTTTC.

The chain uses TRBV7-6 and TRBJ2-5; 8 bases match TRBD1. CDR1 and CDR2 (germline): SGHVS, FNYEAQ. V dropped 3 bases and J dropped 5; count of bases not matched to a gene: 5. CDR3 length equals 14 residues. This CDR3 is CASSFQGARETQYF. The CDR3 bases are TGTGCCAGCAGCTTCCAGGGGGCGAGGGAGACCCAGTACTTC.

The genes are TRBV27 and TRBJ1-1; D not certain. The CDR3 contains 13 residues. Trimming pared 5 bases from V and 4 bases from J, leaving 11 bases between. Germline assignment: CDR1 MNHEY and CDR2 SMNVEV (reference sequence). CDR3 nucleotide sequence: TGTGCCAGCAGTCCTGGGCGCGGCACTGAAGCTTTCTTT. Translated, it gives CASSPGRGTEAFF.

V is TRBV18 and J is TRBJ2-3, with D perhaps matching TRBD2 (7 bases). Trimming left V 6 bases short and J 0 bases short, with 22 bases between. This CDR3 is built from 18 residues. The germline V gene encodes CDR1 KGHSH and CDR2 LQKENI. The CDR3 bases are TGTGCCAGCTCTCACACCCTTAGGGGGGGCCAAAGCACAGATACGCAGTATTTT. Residues: CASSHTLRGGQSTDTQYF.

This clonotype showed up just once. The chain couples TRBV6-5 to TRBJ2-3, with TRBD2 matching over 9 bases. Germline V gene sequence: CDR1 MNHEY, CDR2 SVGAGI. After removal of 9 bases from V and 1 base from J, the junction contained 5 bases not matched to a gene. The CDR3 length is 14 residues. Here the CDR3 reads CASRLAGRTDTQYF. In DNA form, the CDR3 reads TGTGCCAGTCGCCTAGCGGGGCGCACAGATACGCAGTATTTT.

This chain connects TRBV7-6 to TRBJ2-1, with TRBD2 matching 7 bases. This CDR3 spans 12 amino acids. CDR1 and CDR2 from the germline V gene are SGHVS and FNYEAQ. V lost 2 bases, J lost 9 bases, and 1 base stayed unmatched. CDR3 nucleotides: TGTGCCAGCAGCTTATCGGGGGGTGAGCAGTTCTTC. This encodes CASSLSGGEQFF.

V and J are TRBV7-8 and TRBJ2-6; D unclear. The CDR3 has 18 amino acids. Trimming cost V 7 bases and J 0 bases, with 19 bases left between them. The V gene's germline CDR1 is SGHVS and CDR2 FQNEAQ. This CDR3 is CASKTASVRSSGANVLTF. CDR3 nucleotides: TGTGCCAGCAAAACCGCATCCGTTCGAAGCTCTGGGGCCAACGTCCTGACTTTC. Complete variable domain (other parts from reference TRBV7-8 and TRBJ2-6): GAGVSQSPRYKVAKRGQDVALRCDPISGHVSLFWYQQALGQGPEFLTYFQNEAQLDKSGLPSDRFFAERPEGSVSTLKIQRTQQEDSAVYLCASKTASVRSSGANVLTFGAGSRLTVL.

This clonotype was counted only a few times. A read error may account for a junction end that differs from germline. The rearrangement links TRBV2 to TRBJ2-3; D unresolved. The V gene's germline CDR1 is SNHLY and CDR2 FYNNEI. The CDR3 length is 12 residues. In nucleotides, the CDR3 is TGTGCCAGCAGTTATCTGGACGGCACCCCCCATTTT. Protein sequence: CASSYLDGTPHF.

The rearrangement uses TRBV2 and TRBJ2-5; no clear D. The length of the CDR3 is 11 residues. From germline, CDR1 is SNHLY and CDR2 FYNNEI. Trimming stripped 8 bases from V and 0 bases from J, with 4 bases between. CDR3 residues: CASGDQETQYF. The CDR3 DNA reads TGTGCCAGCGGCGACCAAGAGACCCAGTACTTC.

The V and J genes are TRBV20-1 and TRBJ2-6; D not resolved. This CDR3 spans 16 amino acids. The germline V and J ends were trimmed by 5 bases and 0 bases, with 14 bases remaining between them. CDR1 DFQATT and CDR2 SNEGSKA come from the germline V gene (reference sequence). The CDR3 loop reads CSADGVLGSGANVLTF. CDR3 coding DNA: TGCAGTGCTGATGGGGTATTGGGCTCTGGGGCCAACGTCCTGACTTTC.

J is TRBJ2-1 and V is TRBV4-1; 12 bases map to TRBD2. Trimming took 1 base from V and 5 from J; bases not matched to a gene: 6. Germline V lookup: CDR1 MGHRA, CDR2 YSYEKL. This CDR3 has 17 amino acids. This CDR3 is CASSQGLAGVRNNEQFF. CDR3 sequence (DNA): TGCGCCAGCAGCCAAGGACTAGCGGGGGTCCGGAACAATGAGCAGTTCTTC.

This clonotype has only a few counts. The chain uses TRBV11-2 and TRBJ2-5; unclear D gene. The germline V gene encodes CDR1 SGHAT and CDR2 FQNNGV. This CDR3 region has 12 residues. V lost 2 bases and J lost 3, with 4 bases in between. This chain's CDR3 is CASSLYEETQYF. CDR3 coding DNA: TGTGCCAGCAGCTTATATGAAGAGACCCAGTACTTC.

J is TRBJ2-1 and V is TRBV9; D is unresolved. Between the trimmed V and J ends, which lost 3 bases and 10 bases, there was a span of 14 bases. The CDR3 is 13 amino acids. Looked up from germline, CDR1 is SGDLS and CDR2 is YYNGEE. As DNA, the CDR3 is TGTGCCAGCAGCGCTCCGGCGAGTATCGAGCAGTTCTTC. It translates to CASSAPASIEQFF.

This chain links TRBV2 with TRBJ2-7, with D possibly TRBD1 on 6 matching bases. The V gene lost 7 bases and the J gene lost 3 bases, with 13 bases spanning the gap. This CDR3 has 13 amino acids. Germline V gives CDR1 SNHLY, CDR2 FYNNEI. In nucleotides, the CDR3 is TGTGCCAGCAAAGAAACAGGGTTCTACGAGCAGTACTTC. Translating it yields CASKETGFYEQYF.

The chain carries TRBV5-1 and TRBJ2-2; weak D call: TRBD1 (5 bases). The V and J ends lost 5 bases and 6 bases respectively, with 8 bases between them. CDR1 SGHRS and CDR2 YFSETQ come from the germline V gene. The length of the CDR3 is 12 residues. The CDR3 DNA sequence: TGCGCCAGCAGGCAGGGTTCCGGGGAGCTGTTTTTT. Its translation: CASRQGSGELFF.

This clonotype occurred a few times. The chain employs TRBV30 and TRBJ2-1; 8 bases agree with TRBD2. The V and J ends lost 4 bases and 8 bases, in that order; junction bases with no gene match: 13. The germline V gene encodes CDR1 GTSNPN and CDR2 SVGIG (reference sequence). The CDR3 has 15 residues. The CDR3: CAWTYGLARSDEQFF. CDR3 sequence (DNA): TGTGCCTGGACTTACGGACTAGCAAGGTCGGATGAGCAGTTCTTC.

This clonotype appeared a few times. The V call is TRBV7-6, the J call TRBJ2-4; D remains unclear. Deletions cut 1 base from V and 6 bases from J, with 16 bases between. The V gene's germline CDR1 is SGHVS and CDR2 FNYEAQ. The length of the CDR3 is 16 residues. The CDR3 sequence: CASSLGTGVSGNIQYF. The CDR3 DNA sequence: TGTGCCAGCAGCTTAGGAACGGGCGTATCTGGAAACATTCAGTACTTC.

The CDR3 bases are TGTGCCAGCAGCCCTGACAGGGGAACCTACAATGAGCAGTTCTTC. Amino acids: CASSPDRGTYNEQFF. The rearrangement joins TRBV7-9 to TRBJ2-1, with 8 bases that match TRBD1. The CDR3 contains 15 residues. V shed 5 bases and J 2 bases; nucleotides not matched to a gene: 5. CDR1 and CDR2 from the germline V gene are SEHNR and FQNEAQ (reference sequence).